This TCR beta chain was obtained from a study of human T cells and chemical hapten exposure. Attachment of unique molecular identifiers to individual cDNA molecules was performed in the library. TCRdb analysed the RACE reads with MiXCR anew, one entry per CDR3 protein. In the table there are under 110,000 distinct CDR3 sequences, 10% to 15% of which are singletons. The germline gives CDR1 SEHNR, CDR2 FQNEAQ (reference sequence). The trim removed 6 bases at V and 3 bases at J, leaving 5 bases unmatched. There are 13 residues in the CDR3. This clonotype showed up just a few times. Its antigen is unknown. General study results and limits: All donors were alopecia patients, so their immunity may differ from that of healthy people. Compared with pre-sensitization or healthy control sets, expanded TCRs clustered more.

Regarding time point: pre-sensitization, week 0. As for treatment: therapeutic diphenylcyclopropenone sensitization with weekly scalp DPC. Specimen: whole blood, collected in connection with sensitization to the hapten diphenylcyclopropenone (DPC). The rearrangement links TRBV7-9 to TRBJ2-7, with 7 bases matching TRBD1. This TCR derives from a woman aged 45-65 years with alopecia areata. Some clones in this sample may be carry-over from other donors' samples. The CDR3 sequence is CASSNRGVYEQYF. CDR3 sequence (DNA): TGTGCCAGCAGTAACAGGGGTGTCTACGAGCAGTACTTC.